Here is one T cell receptor (beta chain) with its context. Its matching antigen is unknown. TCRdb analysed the 5' RACE reads with MiXCR anew, one entry per CDR3 protein. This sample has hundreds of thousands of distinct CDR3 sequences, with 8.6% found just once. Germline trimming cut 5 bases from V and 4 bases from J; bases unmatched to any gene: 13. There are 17 residues in the CDR3. Germline loops: CDR1 DFQATT, CDR2 SNEGSKA (reference sequence). This record belongs to a study of identical twins. General study results and limits: The degree of excess twin sharing was weaker in beta out-of-frame sequences. Memory repertoires lacked the insertion deficit that abundant cord blood beta clonotypes showed. Rather than following the same donors, the conclusions depended on cross-sectional statistical analysis.

The same data also contributed to another study, on yellow fever vaccine responses in identical twins. In that study: As reported, the vaccine T cell response of twins seemed partly convergent and partly personalized.

The sequencing input was PBMCs. This clonotype originated in a woman aged 18-35 years in good health. The V gene is TRBV20-1, the J gene TRBJ2-3; 12 bases are shared with TRBD2. The CDR3 loop is CSALLAGGRPGADTQYF. The CDR3, as DNA: TGCAGTGCTCTTCTAGCGGGGGGGCGCCCCGGGGCAGATACGCAGTATTTT.